The clone carrying this T cell receptor beta chain was counted a few times. The source of the sample is a study of blood T cells in healthy people across ages. Germline V CDR1 and CDR2: MNHEY, SVGAGI. Trimming stripped 8 bases from V and 4 bases from J, with 12 bases between. CDR3 length: 13 residues. With a J-beta primer mix and a sample-barcoded 5' primer, a second PCR ran 7 to 11 cycles. TCRdb called the 5' RACE reads again in MiXCR, with one record for every CDR3 protein. Here the sample spans approximately 320,000 distinct CDR3 sequences, less than 30% being singletons. The receptor comes from a woman in her 70s in good health. The sample taken for sequencing was blood. The chain joins TRBV6-5 to TRBJ1-5; D is unresolved. This CDR3 is CASGGRFNQPQHF. The CDR3 DNA is TGTGCCAGCGGAGGGAGATTTAATCAGCCCCAGCATTTT.